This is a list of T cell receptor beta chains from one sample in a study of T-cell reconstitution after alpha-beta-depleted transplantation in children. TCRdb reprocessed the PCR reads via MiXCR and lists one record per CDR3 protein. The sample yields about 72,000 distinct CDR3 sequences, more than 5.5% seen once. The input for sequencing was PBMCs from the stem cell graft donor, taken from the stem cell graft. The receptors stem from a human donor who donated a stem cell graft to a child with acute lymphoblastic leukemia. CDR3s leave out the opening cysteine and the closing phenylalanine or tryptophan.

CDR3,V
ASSPDLTYEQY,TRBV11-2
ASSYPDRQETQY,TRBV6-2/TRBV6-3
ASSLNPLAGGSTGELF,TRBV7-7
ASSTSGRDYNEQF,TRBV9
ASSQPRDSAYEQY,TRBV4-1
ASSYYRATDTQY,TRBV6-5
SVVSVNTEAF,TRBV29-1
ASSDAPNTEAF,TRBV25-1
AIRDTSTIFGYT,TRBV11-2
ASSEAPRRTGELF,TRBV10-2
ASSQPGNEQY,TRBV4-1
ASSPLGQGGEQY,TRBV12-3/TRBV12-4
ASSPWTSGGDTQY,TRBV7-2
ASSQESRAYNEQF,TRBV4-3
ASSLRRANQETQY,TRBV7-9
ASSRGGGANQPQH,TRBV7-8
ASSLGRSTGELF,TRBV11-2
ASSISRQGYEQY,TRBV5-1
ASSLSRGRSAYEQY,TRBV27
ASSASAGVEQY,TRBV7-9
ASREEETQY,TRBV2
SVDRHRNNEQF,TRBV29-1
SARDPGKGTGELF,TRBV20-1
ASSASGLLNNEQF,TRBV2
ASSLMKRGGKETQY,TRBV12-3/TRBV12-4
ASSLGGADTQAF,TRBV7-9
AIRRGLEDGYT,TRBV10-3
ASARGSYEKLF,TRBV12-3/TRBV12-4
ASSPDRREAF,TRBV27
ASSQGTDFNYGYT,TRBV4-3
SARGAGDKGGNEQF,TRBV20-1
ASSRGRVKETQY,TRBV7-8
SVKGQVGYEQY,TRBV29-1
SAKTGQETQY,TRBV20-1
ASSWDRDEQY,TRBV18
ASSLLQGSAYEQY,TRBV7-8
AIGPGWDFTDTQY,TRBV10-3
ASSEYSGNTDTQY,TRBV6-1
ASRPGQLNYGYT,TRBV5-5
ASRQSRNTEAF,TRBV19
ASKGGSNTEAF,TRBV19
ASSPGTSNTGELF,TRBV5-4
ASNGLTGPNTGELF,TRBV7-2
ASMYRREQETQY,TRBV5-8
ASSLVPWFDRTYNEQF,TRBV12-3/TRBV12-4
SALLRTGGLYVKNIQY,TRBV20-1
ASSGQGGTGELF,TRBV7-9
ASSVFSGTSSYNEQF,TRBV7-6
ASSLDRVRYSPLH,TRBV7-2
ASSLKQGGTEAF,TRBV7-2
ATSRVGGSETQY,TRBV15
ASSPAGARYNEQF,TRBV5-1
ASGCSSGRAWEQF,TRBV6-7